The present entry profiles one T cell receptor (beta chain) with its context. The data derive from a study of shared clonotypes between healthy human individuals. The table came from immunoSEQ multiplex PCR; TCRdb's copy has only in-frame clones and leaves some out. Here the sample spans roughly 1,600,000 clones, approximately 98.5% being singletons. Deletions cut 4 bases from V and 3 bases from J, with 16 bases between. The germline CDR1 and CDR2 sequences are MDHEN and SYDVKM. The CDR3 consists of 15 residues. The chain uses TRBV28 and TRBJ2-7; no clear D. The sample taken for sequencing was naive CD4+ T cells sorted from blood. Subset noted: CD45RA+ positively selected. The TCR comes from a man aged 30 to 39 in good health. The CDR3 sequence is CASSYRRIRYYEQYF. The CDR3 DNA reads as TGTGCCAGCAGTTATCGGCGGATACGATACTACGAGCAGTACTTC.